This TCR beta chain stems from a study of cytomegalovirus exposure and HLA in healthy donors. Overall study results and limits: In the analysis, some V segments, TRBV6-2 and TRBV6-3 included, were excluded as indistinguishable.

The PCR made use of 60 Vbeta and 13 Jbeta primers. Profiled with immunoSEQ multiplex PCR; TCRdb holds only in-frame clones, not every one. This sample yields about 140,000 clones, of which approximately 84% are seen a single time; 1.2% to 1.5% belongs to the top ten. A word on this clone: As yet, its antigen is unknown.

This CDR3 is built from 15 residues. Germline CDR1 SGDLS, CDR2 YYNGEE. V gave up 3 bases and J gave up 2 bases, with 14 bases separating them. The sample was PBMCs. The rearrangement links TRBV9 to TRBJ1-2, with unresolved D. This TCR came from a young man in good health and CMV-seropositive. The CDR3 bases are TGTGCCAGCAGCGCCTTCGACGGAGCGAACTATGGCTACACCTTC. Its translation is CASSAFDGANYGYTF.